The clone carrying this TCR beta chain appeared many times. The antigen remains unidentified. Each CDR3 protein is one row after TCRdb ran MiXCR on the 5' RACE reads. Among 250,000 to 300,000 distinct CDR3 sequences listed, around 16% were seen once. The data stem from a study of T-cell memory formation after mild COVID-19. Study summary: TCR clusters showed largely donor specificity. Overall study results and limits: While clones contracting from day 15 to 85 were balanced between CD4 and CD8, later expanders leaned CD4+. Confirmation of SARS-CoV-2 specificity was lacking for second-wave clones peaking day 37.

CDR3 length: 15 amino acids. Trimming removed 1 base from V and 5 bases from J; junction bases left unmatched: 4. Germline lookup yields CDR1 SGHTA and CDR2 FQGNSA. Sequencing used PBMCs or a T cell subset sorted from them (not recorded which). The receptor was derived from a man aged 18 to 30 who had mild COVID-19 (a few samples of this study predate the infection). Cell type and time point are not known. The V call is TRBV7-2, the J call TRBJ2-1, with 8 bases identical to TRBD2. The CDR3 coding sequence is TGTGCCAGCAGCTTAGTAGCGGGGATCAACAATGAGCAGTTCTTC. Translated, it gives CASSLVAGINNEQFF.